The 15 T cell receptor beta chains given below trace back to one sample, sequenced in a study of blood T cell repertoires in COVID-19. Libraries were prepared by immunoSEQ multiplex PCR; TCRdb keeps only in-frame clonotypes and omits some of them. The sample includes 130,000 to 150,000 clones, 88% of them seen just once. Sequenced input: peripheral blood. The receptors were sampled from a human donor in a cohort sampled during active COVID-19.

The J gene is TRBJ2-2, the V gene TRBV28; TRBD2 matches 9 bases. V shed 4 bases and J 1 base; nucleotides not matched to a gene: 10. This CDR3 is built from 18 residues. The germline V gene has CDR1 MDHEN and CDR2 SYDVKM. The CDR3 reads CASSSRRAGGRNTGELFF. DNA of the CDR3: TGTGCCAGCAGTTCCCGCAGAGCGGGGGGCCGGAACACCGGGGAGCTGTTTTTT. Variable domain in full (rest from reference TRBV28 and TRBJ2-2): DVKVTQSSRYLVKRTGEKVFLECVQDMDHENMFWYRQDPGLGLRLIYFSYDVKMKEKGDIPEGYSVSREKKERFSLILESASTNQTSMYLCASSSRRAGGRNTGELFFGEGSRLTVL.

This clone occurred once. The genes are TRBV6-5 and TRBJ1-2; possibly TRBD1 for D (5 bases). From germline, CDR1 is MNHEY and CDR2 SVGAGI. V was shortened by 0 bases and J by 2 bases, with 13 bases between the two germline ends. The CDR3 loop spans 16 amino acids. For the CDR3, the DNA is TGTGCCAGCAGTTACTCTTCGACAGCTATAAACTATGGCTACACCTTC. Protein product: CASSYSSTAINYGYTF.

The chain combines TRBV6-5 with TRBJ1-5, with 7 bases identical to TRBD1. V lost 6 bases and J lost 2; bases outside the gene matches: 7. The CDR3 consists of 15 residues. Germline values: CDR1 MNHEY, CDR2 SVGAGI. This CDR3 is CASRDAGGGNQPQHF. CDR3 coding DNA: TGTGCCAGCAGGGACGCAGGGGGTGGCAATCAGCCCCAGCATTTT.

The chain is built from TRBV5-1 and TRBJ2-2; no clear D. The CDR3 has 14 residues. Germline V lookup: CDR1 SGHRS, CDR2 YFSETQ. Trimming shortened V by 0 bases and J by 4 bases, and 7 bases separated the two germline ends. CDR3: CASSLGLLTGELFF. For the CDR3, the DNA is TGCGCCAGCAGCTTGGGGTTACTCACCGGGGAGCTGTTTTTT.

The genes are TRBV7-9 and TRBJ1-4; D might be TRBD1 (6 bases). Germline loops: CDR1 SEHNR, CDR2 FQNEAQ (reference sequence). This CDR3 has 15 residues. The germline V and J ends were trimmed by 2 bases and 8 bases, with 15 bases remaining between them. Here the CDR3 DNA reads TGTGCCAGCAGCTTAACCGCAGGGGTGGCGGAAAAACTGTTTTTT. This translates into CASSLTAGVAEKLFF.

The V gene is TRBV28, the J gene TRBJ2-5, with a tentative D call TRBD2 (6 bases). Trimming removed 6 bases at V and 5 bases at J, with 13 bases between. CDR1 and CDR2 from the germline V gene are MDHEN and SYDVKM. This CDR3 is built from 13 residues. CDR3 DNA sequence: TGTGCCAGCAGGACTAGGGGCGGGGAGACCCAGTACTTC. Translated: CASRTRGGETQYF.

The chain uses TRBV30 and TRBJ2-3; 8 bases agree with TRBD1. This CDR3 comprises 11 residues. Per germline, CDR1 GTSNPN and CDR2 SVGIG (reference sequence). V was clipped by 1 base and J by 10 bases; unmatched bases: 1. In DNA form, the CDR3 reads TGTGCCTGGAGTGCGGGACAGGCGCAGTATTTT. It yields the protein CAWSAGQAQYF.

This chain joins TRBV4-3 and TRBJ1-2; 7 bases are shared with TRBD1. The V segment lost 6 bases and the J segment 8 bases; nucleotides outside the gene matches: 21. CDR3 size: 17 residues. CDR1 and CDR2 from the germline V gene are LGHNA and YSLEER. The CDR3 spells CASSRYRGVVGVGGYTF. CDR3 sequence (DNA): TGCGCCAGCAGTCGTTACAGGGGTGTCGTCGGCGTTGGGGGCTACACCTTC.

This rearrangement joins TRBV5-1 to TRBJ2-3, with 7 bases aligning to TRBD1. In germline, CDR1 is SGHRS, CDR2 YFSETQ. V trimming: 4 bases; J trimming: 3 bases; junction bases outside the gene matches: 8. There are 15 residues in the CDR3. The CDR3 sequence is CASSQNRGKTDTQYF. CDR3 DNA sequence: TGCGCCAGCAGCCAGAACAGGGGTAAGACAGATACGCAGTATTTT.

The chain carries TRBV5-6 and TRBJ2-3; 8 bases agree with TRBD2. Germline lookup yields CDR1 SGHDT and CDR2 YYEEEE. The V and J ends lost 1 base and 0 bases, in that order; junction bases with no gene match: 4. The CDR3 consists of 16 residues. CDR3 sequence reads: CASSLSASGSTDTQYF. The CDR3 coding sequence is TGTGCCAGCAGCTTGTCCGCTAGCGGGAGCACAGATACGCAGTATTTT.

CDR3 sequence reads: CASSLVGGRTDTQYF. The CDR3 region has the DNA TGTGCCAGCAGCTTAGTCGGGGGGAGGACAGATACGCAGTATTTT. The chain joins TRBV7-9 to TRBJ2-3, with TRBD2 matching 7 bases. With V trimmed by 1 base and J by 3 bases, 4 bases remained unmatched. CDR3 length: 15 residues. CDR1 SEHNR and CDR2 FQNEAQ come from the germline V gene (reference sequence). Variable domain in full (rest from reference TRBV7-9 and TRBJ2-3): DTGVSQNPRHKITKRGQNVTFRCDPISEHNRLYWYRQTLGQGPEFLTYFQNEAQLEKSRLLSDRFSAERPKGSFSTLEIQRTEQGDSAMYLCASSLVGGRTDTQYFGPGTRLTVL.

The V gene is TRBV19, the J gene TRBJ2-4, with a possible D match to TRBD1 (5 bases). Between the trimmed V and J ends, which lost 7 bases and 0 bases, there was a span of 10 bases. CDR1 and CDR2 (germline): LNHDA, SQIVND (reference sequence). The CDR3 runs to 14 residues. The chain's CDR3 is CASNDRLAKNIQYF. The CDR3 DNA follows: TGTGCCAGTAATGACAGATTAGCCAAAAACATTCAGTACTTC.

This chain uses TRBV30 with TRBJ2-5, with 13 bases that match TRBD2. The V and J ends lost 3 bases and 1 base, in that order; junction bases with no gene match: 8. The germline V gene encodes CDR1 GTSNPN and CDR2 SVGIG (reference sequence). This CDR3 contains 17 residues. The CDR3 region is CAWSKSGLAGPQETQYF. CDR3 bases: TGTGCCTGGAGCAAGTCGGGACTAGCGGGACCCCAAGAGACCCAGTACTTC. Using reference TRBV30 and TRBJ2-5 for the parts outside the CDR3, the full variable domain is SQTIHQWPATLVQPVGSPLSLECTVEGTSNPNLYWYRQAAGRGLQLLFYSVGIGQISSEVPQNLSASRPQDRQFILSSKKLLLSDSGFYLCAWSKSGLAGPQETQYFGPGTRLLVL.

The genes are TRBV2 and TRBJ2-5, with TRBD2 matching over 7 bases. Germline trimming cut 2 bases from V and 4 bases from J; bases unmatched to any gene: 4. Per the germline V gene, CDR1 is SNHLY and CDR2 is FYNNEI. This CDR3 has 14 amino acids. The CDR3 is CASSEYRGVETQYF. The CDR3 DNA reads TGTGCCAGCAGTGAATATCGGGGGGTAGAGACCCAGTACTTC.

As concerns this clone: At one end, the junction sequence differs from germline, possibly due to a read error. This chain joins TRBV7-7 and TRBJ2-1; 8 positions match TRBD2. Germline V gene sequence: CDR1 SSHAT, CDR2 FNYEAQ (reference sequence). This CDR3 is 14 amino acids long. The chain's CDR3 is CASSSSGGNDEQFF. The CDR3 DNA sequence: TGTGCTAGCAGCTCCAGCGGGGGTAACGATGAGCAGTTCTTC.